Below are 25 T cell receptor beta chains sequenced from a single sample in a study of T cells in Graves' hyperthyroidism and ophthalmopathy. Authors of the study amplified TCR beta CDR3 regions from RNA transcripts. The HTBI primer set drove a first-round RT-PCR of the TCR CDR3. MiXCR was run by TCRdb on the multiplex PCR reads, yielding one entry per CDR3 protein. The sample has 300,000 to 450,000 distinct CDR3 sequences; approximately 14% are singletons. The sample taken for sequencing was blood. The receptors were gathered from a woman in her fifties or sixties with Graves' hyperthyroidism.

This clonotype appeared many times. The CDR3 loop is CASRRGTSVYEQYF. DNA of the CDR3: TGTGCCAGCAGGAGAGGGACTAGCGTATACGAGCAGTACTTC. The chain couples TRBV2 to TRBJ2-7, with 10 bases matching TRBD2. V shed 6 bases and J 4 bases; nucleotides not matched to a gene: 6. Germline V gene data show CDR1 as SNHLY and CDR2 as FYNNEI. The CDR3 consists of 14 residues. Full variable domain (rest looked up from reference TRBV2 and TRBJ2-7): EPEVTQTPSHQVTQMGQEVILRCVPISNHLYFYWYRQILGQKVEFLVSFYNNEISEKSEIFDDQFSVERPDGSNFTLKIRSTKLEDSAMYFCASRRGTSVYEQYFGPGTRLTVT.

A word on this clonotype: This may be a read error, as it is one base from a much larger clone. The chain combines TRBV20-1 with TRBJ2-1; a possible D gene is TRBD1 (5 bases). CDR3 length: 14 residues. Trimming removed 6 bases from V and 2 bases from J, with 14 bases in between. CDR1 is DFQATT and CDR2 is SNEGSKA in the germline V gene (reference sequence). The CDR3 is CSASRVSTYNEQFF. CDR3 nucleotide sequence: TGCAGTGCCAGCAGGGTAAGCACCTACAATGAGCAGTTCTTC.

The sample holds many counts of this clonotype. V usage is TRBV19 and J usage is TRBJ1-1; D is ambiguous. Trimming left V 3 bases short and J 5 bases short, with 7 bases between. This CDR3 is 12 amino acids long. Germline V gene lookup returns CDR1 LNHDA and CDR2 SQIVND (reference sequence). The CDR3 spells CASSIRGTEAFF. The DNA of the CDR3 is TGTGCCAGTAGTATTCGGGGTACTGAAGCTTTCTTT.

CDR3 in amino acids: CASSQRANNQPQHF. As DNA, the CDR3 is TGTGCCAGCAGTCAAAGGGCGAACAATCAGCCCCAGCATTTT. V usage is TRBV2 and J usage is TRBJ1-5; no clear D. The CDR3 contains 14 residues. Trimming took off 5 bases at V and 3 bases at J, with 11 bases between the two ends. Looked up from germline, CDR1 is SNHLY and CDR2 is FYNNEI.

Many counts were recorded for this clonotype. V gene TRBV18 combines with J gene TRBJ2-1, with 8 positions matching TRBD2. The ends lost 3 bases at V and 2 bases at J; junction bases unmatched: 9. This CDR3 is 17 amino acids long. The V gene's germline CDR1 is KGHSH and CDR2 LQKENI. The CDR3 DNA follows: TGTGCCAGCTCACCGCATACTAGCGGTAGAGCCTACAATGAGCAGTTCTTC. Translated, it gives CASSPHTSGRAYNEQFF.

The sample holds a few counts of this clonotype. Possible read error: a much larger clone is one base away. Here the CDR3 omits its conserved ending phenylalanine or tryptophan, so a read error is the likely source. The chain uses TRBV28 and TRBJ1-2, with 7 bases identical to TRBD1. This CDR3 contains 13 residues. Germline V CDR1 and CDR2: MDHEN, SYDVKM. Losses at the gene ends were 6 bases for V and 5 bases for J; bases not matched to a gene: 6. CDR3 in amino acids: CASRIGTVYGYTL. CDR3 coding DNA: TGTGCCAGCAGGATCGGGACAGTTTATGGCTACACCCTC.

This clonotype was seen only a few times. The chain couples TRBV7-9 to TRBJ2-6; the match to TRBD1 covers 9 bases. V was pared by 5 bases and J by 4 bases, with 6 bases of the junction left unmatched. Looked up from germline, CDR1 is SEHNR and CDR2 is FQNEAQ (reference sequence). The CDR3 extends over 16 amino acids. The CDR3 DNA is TGTGCCAGCAGCGTGGGACAGGGTACCGGGGCCAACGTCCTGACTTTC. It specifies CASSVGQGTGANVLTF.

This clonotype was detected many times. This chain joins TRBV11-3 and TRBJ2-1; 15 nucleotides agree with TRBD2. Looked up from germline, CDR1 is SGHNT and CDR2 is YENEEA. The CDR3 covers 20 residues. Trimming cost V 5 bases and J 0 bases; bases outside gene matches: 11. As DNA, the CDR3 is TGTGCCAGCAGCCCGACCCCCGGACTAGCGGGAGGGGGCTCCTACAATGAGCAGTTCTTC. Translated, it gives CASSPTPGLAGGGSYNEQFF.

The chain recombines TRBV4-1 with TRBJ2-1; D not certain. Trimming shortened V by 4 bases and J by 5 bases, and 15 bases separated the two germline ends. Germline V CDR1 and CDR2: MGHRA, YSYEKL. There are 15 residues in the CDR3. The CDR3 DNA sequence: TGCGCCAGCAGCCGGGATCCTTCCGGTCACAATGAGCAGTTCTTC. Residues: CASSRDPSGHNEQFF.

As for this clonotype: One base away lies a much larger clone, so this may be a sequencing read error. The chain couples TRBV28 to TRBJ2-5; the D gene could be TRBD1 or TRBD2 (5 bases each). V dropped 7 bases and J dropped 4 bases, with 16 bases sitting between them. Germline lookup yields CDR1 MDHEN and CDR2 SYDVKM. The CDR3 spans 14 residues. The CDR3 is CASNGHGGSETQYF. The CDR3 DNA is TGTGCCAGCAACGGACATGGAGGTTCAGAGACCCAGTACTTC.

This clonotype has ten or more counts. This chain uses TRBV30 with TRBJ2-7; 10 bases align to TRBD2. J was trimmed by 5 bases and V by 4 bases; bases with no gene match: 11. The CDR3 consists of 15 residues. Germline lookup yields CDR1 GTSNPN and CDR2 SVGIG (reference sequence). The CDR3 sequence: CAWNQAGGPSDEQYF. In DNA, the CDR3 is TGTGCCTGGAACCAAGCGGGAGGGCCCTCGGACGAGCAGTACTTC.

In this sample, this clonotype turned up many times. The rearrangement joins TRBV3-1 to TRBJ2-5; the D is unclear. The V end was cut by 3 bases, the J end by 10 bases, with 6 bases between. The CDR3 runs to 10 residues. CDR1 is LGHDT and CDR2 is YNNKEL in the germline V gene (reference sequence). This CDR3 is CASSHSVQYF. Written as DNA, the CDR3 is TGTGCCAGCAGCCATTCTGTCCAGTACTTC.

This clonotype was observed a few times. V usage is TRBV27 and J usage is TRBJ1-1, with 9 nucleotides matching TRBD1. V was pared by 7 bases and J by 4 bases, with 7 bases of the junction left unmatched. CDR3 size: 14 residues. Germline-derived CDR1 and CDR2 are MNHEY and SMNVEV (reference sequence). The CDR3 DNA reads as TGTGCCAGCAAAGGGACAGGGAGCAGCACTGAAGCTTTCTTT. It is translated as CASKGTGSSTEAFF.

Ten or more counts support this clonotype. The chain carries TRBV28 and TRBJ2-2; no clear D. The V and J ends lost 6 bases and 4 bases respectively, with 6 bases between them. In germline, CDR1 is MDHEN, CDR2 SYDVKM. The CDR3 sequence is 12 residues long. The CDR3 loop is CASSWGTGELFF. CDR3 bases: TGTGCCAGCAGCTGGGGCACCGGGGAGCTGTTTTTT.

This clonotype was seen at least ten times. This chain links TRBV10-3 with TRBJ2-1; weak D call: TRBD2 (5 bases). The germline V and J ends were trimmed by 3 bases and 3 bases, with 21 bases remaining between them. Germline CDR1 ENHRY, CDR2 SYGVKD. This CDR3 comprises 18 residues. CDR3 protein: CAISEPSRLRADYNEQFF. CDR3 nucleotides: TGTGCCATCAGTGAACCAAGTCGTTTGCGGGCGGACTACAATGAGCAGTTCTTC.

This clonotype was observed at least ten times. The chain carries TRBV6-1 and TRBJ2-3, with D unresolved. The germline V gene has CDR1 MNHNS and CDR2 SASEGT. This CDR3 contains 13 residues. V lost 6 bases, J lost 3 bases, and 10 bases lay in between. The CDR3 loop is CASRALGTDTQYF. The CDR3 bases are TGTGCCAGCAGAGCACTGGGGACAGATACGCAGTATTTT.

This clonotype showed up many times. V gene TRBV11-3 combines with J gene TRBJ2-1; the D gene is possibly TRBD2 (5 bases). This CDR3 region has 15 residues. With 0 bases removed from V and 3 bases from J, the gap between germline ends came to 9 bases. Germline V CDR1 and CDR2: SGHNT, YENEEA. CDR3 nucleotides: TGTGCCAGCAGCTTAGATGCGGGTCTCTACAATGAGCAGTTCTTC. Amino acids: CASSLDAGLYNEQFF.

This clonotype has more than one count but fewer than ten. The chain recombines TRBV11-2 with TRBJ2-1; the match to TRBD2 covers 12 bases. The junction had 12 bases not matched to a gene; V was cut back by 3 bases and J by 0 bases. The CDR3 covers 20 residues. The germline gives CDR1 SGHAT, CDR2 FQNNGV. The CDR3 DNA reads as TGTGCCAGCAGCTTTCCTAGCGGGAGGGCCCCAAATAGCTCCTACAATGAGCAGTTCTTC. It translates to CASSFPSGRAPNSSYNEQFF.

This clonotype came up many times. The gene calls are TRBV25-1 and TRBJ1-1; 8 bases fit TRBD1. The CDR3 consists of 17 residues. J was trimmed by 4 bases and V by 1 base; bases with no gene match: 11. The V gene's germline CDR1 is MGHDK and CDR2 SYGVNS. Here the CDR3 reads CASSELGPGQGGTEAFF. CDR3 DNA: TGTGCCAGCAGTGAATTGGGACCTGGACAGGGCGGCACTGAAGCTTTCTTT.

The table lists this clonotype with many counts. The CDR3 DNA reads TGTGCCAGCAGTGGTTACAACAATCAGCCCCAGCATTTT. Its translation is CASSGYNNQPQHF. The J gene is TRBJ1-5, the V gene TRBV2; no clear D. CDR1 is SNHLY, CDR2 FYNNEI, per germline. The V end was cut by 4 bases, the J end by 3 bases, with 7 bases between. The CDR3 covers 13 residues. The whole variable domain, remainder taken from reference TRBV2 and TRBJ1-5, is EPEVTQTPSHQVTQMGQEVILRCVPISNHLYFYWYRQILGQKVEFLVSFYNNEISEKSEIFDDQFSVERPDGSNFTLKIRSTKLEDSAMYFCASSGYNNQPQHFGDGTRLSIL.

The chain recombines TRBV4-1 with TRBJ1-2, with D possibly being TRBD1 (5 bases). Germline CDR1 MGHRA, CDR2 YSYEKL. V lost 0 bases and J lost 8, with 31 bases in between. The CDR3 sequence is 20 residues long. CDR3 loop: CASSQDTGALIPAVMSGYTF. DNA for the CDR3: TGCGCCAGCAGCCAAGACACCGGGGCACTAATCCCCGCGGTTATGTCCGGCTACACCTTC.

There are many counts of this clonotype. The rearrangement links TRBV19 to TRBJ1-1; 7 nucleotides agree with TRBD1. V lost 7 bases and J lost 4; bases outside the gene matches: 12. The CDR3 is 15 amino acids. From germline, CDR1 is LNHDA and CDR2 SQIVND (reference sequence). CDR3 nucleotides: TGTGCCAGTACCAAGAGGAGGGGGCTGGGCACTGAAGCTTTCTTT. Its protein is CASTKRRGLGTEAFF.

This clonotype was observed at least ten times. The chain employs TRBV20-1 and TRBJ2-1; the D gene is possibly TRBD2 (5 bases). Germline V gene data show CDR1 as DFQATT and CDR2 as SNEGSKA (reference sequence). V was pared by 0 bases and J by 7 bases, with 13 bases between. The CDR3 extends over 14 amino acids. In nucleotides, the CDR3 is TGCAGTGCTAGAGATCTAACCCGGGGAAATGAGCAGTTCTTC. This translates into CSARDLTRGNEQFF.

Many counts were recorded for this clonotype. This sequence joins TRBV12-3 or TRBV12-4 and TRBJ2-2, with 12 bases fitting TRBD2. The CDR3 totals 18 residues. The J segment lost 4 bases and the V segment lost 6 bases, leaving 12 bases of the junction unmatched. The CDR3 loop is CASRGQTSGSISTGELFF. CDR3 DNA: TGTGCCAGCAGGGGCCAGACTAGCGGGAGTATTAGCACCGGGGAGCTGTTTTTT.

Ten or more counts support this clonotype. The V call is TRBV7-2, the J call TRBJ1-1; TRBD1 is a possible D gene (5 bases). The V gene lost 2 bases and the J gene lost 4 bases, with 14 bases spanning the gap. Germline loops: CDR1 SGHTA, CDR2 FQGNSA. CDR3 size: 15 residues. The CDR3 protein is CASSLYGASGTEAFF. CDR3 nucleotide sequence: TGTGCCAGCAGCTTATATGGGGCAAGTGGCACTGAAGCTTTCTTT. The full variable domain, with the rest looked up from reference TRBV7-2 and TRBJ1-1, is GAGVSQSPSNKVTEKGKDVELRCDPISGHTALYWYRQSLGQGLEFLIYFQGNSAPDKSGLPSDRFSAERTGGSVSTLTIQRTQQEDSAVYLCASSLYGASGTEAFFGQGTRLTVV.